The 11 T cell receptor beta chains given below trace back to one sample, sequenced in a study of T cells in narcolepsy. This table comes from immunoSEQ multiplex PCR, and its TCRdb copy is limited to in-frame clones, with some not included. This repertoire shows some 33,000 clones, 90% found once; its top ten account for 1% to 1.5%. The sample was CD45RA- memory CD4+ T cells from PBMCs. These receptors came from a human donor with narcolepsy.

The chain couples TRBV2 to TRBJ2-1; 10 positions match TRBD2. CDR1 is SNHLY, CDR2 FYNNEI, per germline. V lost 4 bases to trimming and J lost 9 bases; unmatched junction nucleotides: 9. The CDR3 has 15 amino acids. DNA for the CDR3: TGTGCCAGCAGTGGGCCCAGCGGGGGGGCAGTTGAGCAGTTCTTC. It codes for CASSGPSGGAVEQFF. The full variable domain, rest sourced from reference TRBV2 and TRBJ2-1, is EPEVTQTPSHQVTQMGQEVILRCVPISNHLYFYWYRQILGQKVEFLVSFYNNEISEKSEIFDDQFSVERPDGSNFTLKIRSTKLEDSAMYFCASSGPSGGAVEQFFGPGTRLTVL.

The V and J genes are TRBV2 and TRBJ1-2, with TRBD1 as a possible D gene (5 bases). CDR1 and CDR2 (germline): SNHLY, FYNNEI. Trimming cost V 5 bases and J 8 bases, with 21 bases left between them. The CDR3 is made up of 15 amino acids. The CDR3 DNA reads as TGTGCCAGCAGTCCTCGTAACACAGGACCAGGGGGCTACACCTTC. Its protein product is CASSPRNTGPGGYTF.

The chain is built from TRBV5-8 and TRBJ2-1; 9 nucleotides line up with TRBD1. The germline gives CDR1 SGHTS, CDR2 YDEGEE. V shed 4 bases and J 1 base; nucleotides not matched to a gene: 9. The CDR3 runs to 17 residues. CDR3 sequence (DNA): TGTGCCAGCAGCGGAATGCCGGGACAGGGATCCTACAATGAGCAGTTCTTC. Its translation: CASSGMPGQGSYNEQFF.

This rearrangement joins TRBV27 to TRBJ1-4, with D uncertain. Trimming pared 0 bases from V and 4 bases from J, leaving 9 bases between. CDR1 and CDR2 from the germline V gene are MNHEY and SMNVEV (reference sequence). CDR3 length: 15 residues. DNA of the CDR3: TGTGCCAGCAGTTTATCAGGGCCCCATAATGAAAAACTGTTTTTT. It codes for CASSLSGPHNEKLFF.

V and J are TRBV10-2 and TRBJ2-1; TRBD2 agrees at 10 bases. This CDR3 is 16 amino acids long. Losses at the gene ends were 6 bases for V and 3 bases for J; bases not matched to a gene: 8. CDR1 WSHSY and CDR2 SAAADI come from the germline V gene. CDR3 nucleotides: TGCGCCAGCAGCCAACCGGGACTAGCGTACTACAATGAGCAGTTCTTC. It yields the protein CASSQPGLAYYNEQFF.

The V and J genes are TRBV6-6 and TRBJ2-5; 9 bases match TRBD2. Germline V lookup: CDR1 MNHNY, CDR2 SVGAGI (reference sequence). Trimming took 0 bases from V and 5 from J; bases not matched to a gene: 4. This CDR3 has 15 amino acids. CDR3 DNA: TGTGCCAGCAGTTACTCCGGGACTAGCTCCGAGACCCAGTACTTC. Translation: CASSYSGTSSETQYF.

This clone is a singleton in its sample. V usage is TRBV11-2 and J usage is TRBJ2-5; tentative D call: TRBD2 (6 bases). Germline CDR1 SGHAT, CDR2 FQNNGV. V dropped 5 bases and J dropped 2 bases, with 12 bases sitting between them. CDR3 length: 14 residues. The CDR3 here is CASSGGTPQETQYF. CDR3 coding DNA: TGTGCCAGCAGCGGCGGGACTCCTCAAGAGACCCAGTACTTC.

This clone has only one observation. The chain combines TRBV11-2 with TRBJ1-3; D is possibly TRBD1 (5 bases). Trimming removed 4 bases from V and 4 bases from J, with 11 bases in between. This CDR3 is built from 14 residues. Germline V lookup: CDR1 SGHAT, CDR2 FQNNGV. CDR3 sequence reads: CASSSGATGNTIYF. The CDR3 nucleotides are TGTGCCAGCAGCTCCGGGGCAACGGGAAACACCATATATTTT.

The chain combines TRBV7-2 with TRBJ2-7; 10 positions agree with TRBD2. The germline V gene has CDR1 SGHTA and CDR2 FQGNSA. The CDR3 runs 15 residues. J gave up 0 bases and V 5 bases, and 4 bases lay outside the gene matches. The CDR3 bases are TGTGCCAGCAGCCAAATAGCGGGGGGCTCCTACGAGCAGTACTTC. Its protein product is CASSQIAGGSYEQYF.

This clone was counted only a few times. The chain has TRBV13 and TRBJ2-1, with TRBD2 as a possible D gene (5 bases). Germline CDR1 reads PRHDT; CDR2 reads FYEKMQ (reference sequence). Between the trimmed V and J ends, which lost 4 bases and 1 base, there was a span of 14 bases. The CDR3 has 16 amino acids. This chain's CDR3 is CASSSFSRRSYNEQFF. CDR3 coding DNA: TGTGCCAGCAGCTCCTTTAGTAGGAGGTCCTACAATGAGCAGTTCTTC.

V is TRBV6-5 and J is TRBJ1-3; D remains unclear. The germline V gene encodes CDR1 MNHEY and CDR2 SVGAGI. Trimming stripped 5 bases from V and 6 bases from J, with 14 bases between. The CDR3 contains 14 residues. CDR3 loop: CASSRAAGANTIYF. The CDR3 coding sequence is TGTGCCAGCAGTCGAGCGGCTGGCGCAAACACCATATATTTT.